This entry lists 21 T cell receptor beta chains sequenced from one sample in a study of blood T cell repertoires in COVID-19. Clones were read by immunoSEQ multiplex PCR, and TCRdb kept only the in-frame ones, dropping some. The sample records fewer than 200,000 clones, approximately 92% being singletons. Source material: peripheral blood. The receptor set was obtained from a woman between 45 and 60 years old with acute or convalescent COVID-19.

This rearrangement joins TRBV3-1 (or the pseudogene TRBV3-2) to TRBJ2-1; TRBD2 aligns across 7 bases. V lost 4 bases and J lost 8; bases outside the gene matches: 11. CDR1 is LGHDT, CDR2 YNNKEL, per germline (reference sequence). This CDR3 contains 15 residues. CDR3 sequence: CASSPTGGRLDEQFF. CDR3 DNA sequence: TGTGCCAGCAGCCCGACGGGGGGTAGGTTGGATGAGCAGTTCTTC.

The chain recombines TRBV18 with TRBJ1-1; no reliable D call. This CDR3 comprises 15 residues. Deletions cut 2 bases from V and 3 bases from J, with 13 bases between. The germline V gene encodes CDR1 KGHSH and CDR2 LQKENI. The CDR3 nucleotides are TGTGCCAGCTCACCAAGGTCGGGGTTTGACACTGAAGCTTTCTTT. The encoded protein is CASSPRSGFDTEAFF.

The rearrangement links TRBV4-1 to TRBJ2-2; D gene unclear. Trimming removed 0 bases at V and 5 bases at J, with 13 bases between. This CDR3 comprises 16 residues. Germline V gene sequence: CDR1 MGHRA, CDR2 YSYEKL. As DNA, the CDR3 is TGCGCCAGCAGCCAAGATAGAGGCGTAAGGACCGGGGAGCTGTTTTTT. Its translation is CASSQDRGVRTGELFF.

The V gene is TRBV2, the J gene TRBJ1-1; 7 bases fit TRBD1. Per the germline V gene, CDR1 is SNHLY and CDR2 is FYNNEI. Trimming cost V 11 bases and J 1 base; bases outside gene matches: 7. The CDR3 runs to 13 residues. The CDR3 bases are TGTGCCGGAAACAGGGGTTCGAACACTGAAGCTTTCTTT. Protein sequence: CAGNRGSNTEAFF.

The gene calls are TRBV7-9 and TRBJ2-1; 8 bases agree with TRBD2. This CDR3 region has 15 residues. CDR1 and CDR2 from the germline V gene are SEHNR and FQNEAQ (reference sequence). V dropped 4 bases and J dropped 3; count of bases not matched to a gene: 5. This CDR3 is CASSSPGTSYNEQFF. The CDR3, as DNA: TGTGCCAGCAGCTCTCCCGGGACTAGCTACAATGAGCAGTTCTTC. The whole variable domain, filled in from reference TRBV7-9 and TRBJ2-1, reads DTGVSQNPRHKITKRGQNVTFRCDPISEHNRLYWYRQTLGQGPEFLTYFQNEAQLEKSRLLSDRFSAERPKGSFSTLEIQRTEQGDSAMYLCASSSPGTSYNEQFFGPGTRLTVL.

The CDR3 DNA reads as TGTGCCAGCAGCTTGGCAACCGTCAATGAGCAGTTCTTC. Protein: CASSLATVNEQFF. J is TRBJ2-1 and V is TRBV7-8; no reliable D call. Trimming stripped 3 bases from V and 6 bases from J, with 9 bases between. Germline V gene data show CDR1 as SGHVS and CDR2 as FQNEAQ. The CDR3 totals 13 residues.

The chain joins TRBV19 to TRBJ1-2; 10 bases align to TRBD1. The CDR3 length is 14 residues. Germline V gene sequence: CDR1 LNHDA, CDR2 SQIVND (reference sequence). Trimming took 7 bases from V and 6 from J; bases not matched to a gene: 8. CDR3 DNA: TGTGCCAGTATTCCTACCGGGACAGGGGATGGCTACACCTTC. Translating gives CASIPTGTGDGYTF.

The V and J genes are TRBV19 and TRBJ2-1; tentative D call: TRBD2 (5 bases). The ends were cut back, 6 bases at V and 5 bases at J, with 17 bases in the middle. Germline CDR1 and CDR2: LNHDA and SQIVND (reference sequence). This CDR3 has 15 residues. The CDR3 region has the DNA TGTGCCAGTAGAACATCACTAGTTCACGACAATGAGCAGTTCTTC. As protein: CASRTSLVHDNEQFF. Drawing the rest from reference TRBV19 and TRBJ2-1, the complete variable domain is DGGITQSPKYLFRKEGQNVTLSCEQNLNHDAMYWYRQDPGQGLRLIYYSQIVNDFQKGDIAEGYSVSREKKESFPLTVTSAQKNPTAFYLCASRTSLVHDNEQFFGPGTRLTVL.

The V and J genes are TRBV11-3 and TRBJ2-2, with D hard to call. Trimming stripped 2 bases from V and 3 bases from J, with 13 bases between. The CDR3 is 16 amino acids. Per germline, CDR1 SGHNT and CDR2 YENEEA. Written as DNA, the CDR3 is TGTGCCAGCAGCTTAATTTCCGGGTCTCACACCGGGGAGCTGTTTTTT. Translation: CASSLISGSHTGELFF. The complete variable domain, with remaining parts taken from reference TRBV11-3 and TRBJ2-2, reads EAGVVQSPRYKIIEKKQPVAFWCNPISGHNTLYWYLQNLGQGPELLIRYENEEAVDDSQLPKDRFSAERLKGVDSTLKIQPAELGDSAVYLCASSLISGSHTGELFFGEGSRLTVL.

The chain is built from TRBV5-1 and TRBJ2-7; D is unresolved. The CDR3 spans 15 residues. Germline V CDR1 and CDR2: SGHRS, YFSETQ. V gave up 2 bases and J gave up 5 bases, with 17 bases separating them. Written as DNA, the CDR3 is TGCGCCAGCAGCTTTTTAGGCAGGTATTACGACGAGCAGTACTTC. It codes for CASSFLGRYYDEQYF. Combining the CDR3 with reference TRBV5-1 and TRBJ2-7 gives the whole variable domain KAGVTQTPRYLIKTRGQQVTLSCSPISGHRSVSWYQQTPGQGLQFLFEYFSETQRNKGNFPGRFSGRQFSNSRSEMNVSTLELGDSALYLCASSFLGRYYDEQYFGPGTRLTVT.

The chain is built from TRBV6-2 or TRBV6-3 and TRBJ2-2; D unclear. The CDR3 length is 12 residues. Germline CDR1 is MNHEY and CDR2 is SVGEGT. The V and J ends lost 5 bases and 4 bases respectively, with 5 bases between them. CDR3 sequence reads: CASSIITGELFF. In nucleotides, the CDR3 is TGTGCCAGCAGTATCATCACCGGGGAGCTGTTTTTT.

The sample holds one count of this clone. The V and J genes are TRBV15 and TRBJ2-7; D possibly corresponds to TRBD2 (6 bases). Trimming stripped 4 bases from V and 7 bases from J, with 14 bases between. Looked up from germline, CDR1 is LNHNV and CDR2 is YYDKDF (reference sequence). CDR3 size: 13 residues. The CDR3 reads CATSTASGGEQYF. CDR3 in DNA: TGTGCCACCAGCACCGCGTCTGGAGGGGAGCAGTACTTC.

This sequence joins TRBV6-5 and TRBJ1-2; possible D gene TRBD1, 5 bases. Trimming cost V 6 bases and J 4 bases, with 12 bases left between them. The CDR3 length is 13 residues. The germline V gene encodes CDR1 MNHEY and CDR2 SVGAGI. The CDR3 nucleotides are TGTGCCAGCAGCCCCACAGGATTCTATGGCTACACCTTC. Its protein is CASSPTGFYGYTF.

The chain carries TRBV19 and TRBJ2-1, with 7 bases that match TRBD1. The V segment lost 5 bases and the J segment 6 bases; nucleotides outside the gene matches: 4. Germline loops: CDR1 LNHDA, CDR2 SQIVND (reference sequence). The length of the CDR3 is 13 residues. The CDR3 protein is CASSGGQFNEQFF. Written as DNA, the CDR3 is TGTGCCAGTAGTGGGGGACAGTTCAATGAGCAGTTCTTC.

The chain employs TRBV12-5 and TRBJ2-1; D remains ambiguous. The CDR3 is 13 residues long. Germline V CDR1 and CDR2: LGHNT, FRNRAP. The germline V and J ends were trimmed by 2 bases and 9 bases, with 11 bases remaining between them. In nucleotides, the CDR3 is TGTGCTAGTGGTTTGTCCAACCGAGGTGAGCAGTTCTTC. It is translated as CASGLSNRGEQFF.

V usage is TRBV2 and J usage is TRBJ2-2; a weak D match, TRBD1 (6 bases). The CDR3 runs 15 residues. Germline lookup yields CDR1 SNHLY and CDR2 FYNNEI. Trimming took off 6 bases at V and 6 bases at J, with 17 bases between the two ends. The CDR3 loop reads CASSVDSFTAGELFF. The CDR3, as DNA: TGTGCCAGCAGCGTGGACAGCTTTACGGCCGGGGAGCTGTTTTTT.

V is TRBV7-8 and J is TRBJ2-7; no clear D gene. The CDR3 runs to 14 residues. Deletions cut 5 bases from V and 4 bases from J, with 15 bases between. Germline assignment: CDR1 SGHVS and CDR2 FQNEAQ. The DNA for the CDR3 is TGTGCCAGCAGCCAAACATTGACTTCTTACGAGCAGTACTTC. It yields the protein CASSQTLTSYEQYF.

In DNA, the CDR3 is TGTGCCACCAGCGAAGACAGGGGAATGGGTGAAGCTTTCTTT. This gives the protein CATSEDRGMGEAFF. V is TRBV15 and J is TRBJ1-1; 8 bases match TRBD1. The J segment lost 7 bases and the V segment lost 5 bases, leaving 9 bases of the junction unmatched. Germline V gene lookup returns CDR1 LNHNV and CDR2 YYDKDF (reference sequence). CDR3 length: 14 residues.

The V gene is TRBV19, the J gene TRBJ2-5; tentatively, D is TRBD1 (7 bases). The length of the CDR3 is 16 residues. V dropped 3 bases and J dropped 4 bases, with 18 bases sitting between them. Germline V gene sequence: CDR1 LNHDA, CDR2 SQIVND (reference sequence). CDR3 protein: CASSIGGGGGRETQYF. Here the CDR3 DNA reads TGTGCCAGTAGTATCGGGGGTGGAGGGGGCAGAGAGACCCAGTACTTC.

V usage is TRBV6-1 and J usage is TRBJ2-1; D possibly corresponds to TRBD1 (6 bases). Trimming cost V 1 base and J 3 bases, with 13 bases left between them. This CDR3 contains 16 residues. Germline CDR1 reads MNHNS; CDR2 reads SASEGT. This chain's CDR3 is CASSEDVDRFYNEQFF. CDR3 coding DNA: TGTGCCAGCAGTGAAGACGTAGACAGGTTCTACAATGAGCAGTTCTTC.

The chain is built from TRBV10-2 and TRBJ1-6; a possible D gene is TRBD1 (5 bases). The V end was cut by 4 bases, the J end by 10 bases, with 11 bases between. Germline CDR1 is WSHSY and CDR2 is SAAADI. This CDR3 has 13 amino acids. Written as DNA, the CDR3 is TGCGCCAGCAGTGGAACGGGGGGATCACCCCTCCACTTT. Its protein is CASSGTGGSPLHF.